This note documents a single TCR beta chain sequence. This sample was included in a study of memory CD4+ T cells and cytomegalovirus serostatus. Study-level background: Healthy Belgian adult donors included fewer than 10 CMV-positive and about two dozen CMV-negative people.

Trimming stripped 5 bases from V and 5 bases from J, with 12 bases between. Germline-derived CDR1 and CDR2 are SGHTA and FQGNSA. The CDR3 is 13 amino acids. This table comes from immunoSEQ multiplex PCR, and its TCRdb copy is limited to in-frame clones, with some not included. This table has about 75,000 clones, roughly 78% appearing once. Single viable CD3+CD4+CD8-CD45RO+ cells were sorted as the memory CD4+ T cells. Serum IgG to CMV pp150, pp28, p38 and p52 defined serostatus. Sequencing was performed on memory CD4+ T cells from blood. The receptor was isolated from an adult in good health and CMV-seropositive. V gene TRBV7-2 combines with J gene TRBJ1-1, with D maybe TRBD1 (6 bases). This CDR3 reads CASSRQGRTEAFF. The CDR3 bases are TGTGCCAGCAGCCGGCAGGGGAGGACTGAAGCTTTCTTT.